This is a list of T cell receptor beta chains from one sample in a study of cytomegalovirus exposure and HLA in healthy donors. The method was immunoSEQ multiplex PCR; TCRdb's version includes in-frame clones alone and lacks a portion of them. The sample gives about 140,000 clones, around three fifths of which show up once; approximately 1.8% is in the top ten. Sequencing was carried out using PBMCs. The source of these receptors is a male donor in good health and CMV-seronegative. CDR3s include the opening cysteine and the closing phenylalanine or tryptophan. A D gene is named only where the DNA matches it firmly. Size is stated for part of the rows, as once, few or many counts, or as a class when the clone is expanded.

CDR3 length: 15
V gene: TRBV2
J gene: TRBJ1-3
clone size: once
D gene: TRBD1
CDR3 DNA: TGTGCCATCCCGATGACAGGGCGGTCTGGAAACACCATATATTTT
CDR3 protein: CAIPMTGRSGNTIYF

CDR3 length: 14
V gene: TRBV7-6
J gene: TRBJ2-1
clone size: .
D gene: .
CDR3 DNA: TGTGCCAGCAGCTTAATGCGGCCCGGTGGGGAGCAGTTCTTC
CDR3 protein: CASSLMRPGGEQFF

CDR3 length: 13
V gene: TRBV10-1
J gene: TRBJ1-1
clone size: .
D gene: .
CDR3 DNA: TGCGCCAGCAGTGACCTTCGGAACACTGAAGCTTTCTTT
CDR3 protein: CASSDLRNTEAFF

CDR3 length: 16
V gene: TRBV29-1
J gene: TRBJ2-2
clone size: .
D gene: .
CDR3 DNA: TGCAGCGTTGAAGTGGGAGGCAGCACGCTGACCGGGGAGCTGTTTTTT
CDR3 protein: CSVEVGGSTLTGELFF

CDR3 length: 16
V gene: TRBV15
J gene: TRBJ2-1
clone size: .
D gene: .
CDR3 DNA: TGTGCCACCAGCAAAAGGACAGGGAGGGAATACAATGAGCAGTTCTTC
CDR3 protein: CATSKRTGREYNEQFF

CDR3 length: 12
V gene: TRBV19
J gene: TRBJ1-6
clone size: .
D gene: .
CDR3 DNA: TGTGCCAGTAATTTCCCGGATTCACCCCTCCACTTT
CDR3 protein: CASNFPDSPLHF

CDR3 length: 17
V gene: TRBV13
J gene: TRBJ1-5
clone size: .
D gene: TRBD1
CDR3 DNA: TGTGCCAGCAGCTACAGGGGGGGACCGCCGGGCTCTCAGCCCCAGCATTTT
CDR3 protein: CASSYRGGPPGSQPQHF

CDR3 length: 21
V gene: TRBV5-1
J gene: TRBJ2-5
clone size: .
D gene: TRBD2
CDR3 DNA: TGCGCCAGCAGCCCGGATGTGTATGGGGGACTAATTAGGGGTGCGCAAGAGACCCAGTACTTC
CDR3 protein: CASSPDVYGGLIRGAQETQYF

CDR3 length: 12
V gene: TRBV28
J gene: TRBJ1-2
clone size: .
D gene: TRBD1
CDR3 DNA: TGTGCCAGCAGGAGGACAGGGTATGGCTACACCTTC
CDR3 protein: CASRRTGYGYTF

CDR3 length: 14
V gene: TRBV28
J gene: TRBJ1-2
clone size: .
D gene: .
CDR3 DNA: TGTGCCAGCAGGACAAGGACACCTCCGGGCGGCTACACCTTC
CDR3 protein: CASRTRTPPGGYTF

CDR3 length: 19
V gene: TRBV2
J gene: TRBJ2-6
clone size: .
D gene: .
CDR3 DNA: TGTGCCAGCACGGGAGAGACTTTAGGGGTATTGTCTGGGGCCAACGTCCTGACTTTC
CDR3 protein: CASTGETLGVLSGANVLTF

CDR3 length: 14
V gene: TRBV18
J gene: TRBJ2-2
clone size: few
D gene: .
CDR3 DNA: TGTGCCAGCTCACCAGGACTGCACACCGGGGAGCTGTTTTTT
CDR3 protein: CASSPGLHTGELFF

CDR3 length: 16
V gene: TRBV5-6
J gene: TRBJ2-6
clone size: few
D gene: .
CDR3 DNA: TGTGCCAGCAGCTTGGGGGGGCTGGCTGGGGCCAACGTCCTGACTTTC
CDR3 protein: CASSLGGLAGANVLTF

CDR3 length: 17
V gene: TRBV19
J gene: TRBJ2-2
clone size: .
D gene: TRBD1
CDR3 DNA: TGTGCCAGTAGTATAGGACAGGGTTCGGTGTTTGCCGGGGAGCTGTTTTTT
CDR3 protein: CASSIGQGSVFAGELFF

CDR3 length: 15
V gene: TRBV19
J gene: TRBJ2-7
clone size: few
D gene: .
CDR3 DNA: TGTGCCAGTAGTATAGCGGAAGGAGGCTCGAGACCGCAGTACTTC
CDR3 protein: CASSIAEGGSRPQYF

CDR3 length: 14
V gene: TRBV29-1
J gene: TRBJ1-2
clone size: .
D gene: .
CDR3 DNA: TGCAGCACCGAGGAGGGAGAACGGACCTATGGCTACCCCTTC
CDR3 protein: CSTEEGERTYGYPF

CDR3 length: 17
V gene: TRBV5-1
J gene: TRBJ2-6
clone size: .
D gene: .
CDR3 DNA: TGCGCCAGCAGCTTGGGAGGACAAAGCTCTGGGGCCAACGTCCTGACTTTC
CDR3 protein: CASSLGGQSSGANVLTF

CDR3 length: 15
V gene: TRBV6-5
J gene: TRBJ2-7
clone size: .
D gene: .
CDR3 DNA: TGTGCCAGCAGCGTTACCGGGCCGGGGTGGAGAGAGCAGTACTTC
CDR3 protein: CASSVTGPGWREQYF

CDR3 length: 14
V gene: TRBV9
J gene: TRBJ2-7
clone size: .
D gene: .
CDR3 DNA: TGTGCCAGCAGCGTACAAGCGTCAACCTACGAGCAGTACTTC
CDR3 protein: CASSVQASTYEQYF

CDR3 length: 13
V gene: TRBV5-1
J gene: TRBJ1-2
clone size: .
D gene: .
CDR3 DNA: TGCGCCAGCAGCTTCAGGGTGGACTATGGCTACACCTTC
CDR3 protein: CASSFRVDYGYTF

CDR3 length: 12
V gene: TRBV7-3
J gene: TRBJ2-3
clone size: .
D gene: .
CDR3 DNA: TGTGCCAGCAGCTTAGGGGCGGATACGCAGTATTTT
CDR3 protein: CASSLGADTQYF

CDR3 length: 16
V gene: TRBV7-8
J gene: TRBJ1-4
clone size: .
D gene: TRBD1
CDR3 DNA: TGTGCCAGCAGCCTCGCCGAGTGGGACAGGGACGAAAAACTGTTTTTT
CDR3 protein: CASSLAEWDRDEKLFF

CDR3 length: 14
V gene: TRBV5-1
J gene: TRBJ1-5
clone size: .
D gene: .
CDR3 DNA: TGCGCCAGCAGCTTGGAGGGGAACAATCAGCCCCAGCATTTT
CDR3 protein: CASSLEGNNQPQHF

CDR3 length: 14
V gene: TRBV25-1
J gene: TRBJ1-1
clone size: .
D gene: TRBD1
CDR3 DNA: TGTGCCAGCAGTGAAGGGACAGGGCGAACTGAAGCTTTCTTT
CDR3 protein: CASSEGTGRTEAFF

CDR3 length: 15
V gene: TRBV6-5
J gene: TRBJ2-2
clone size: .
D gene: .
CDR3 DNA: TGTGCCAGCAGTTACTCGAAGGGGTACACCGGGGAGCTGTTTTTT
CDR3 protein: CASSYSKGYTGELFF

CDR3 length: 17
V gene: TRBV7-9
J gene: TRBJ2-5
clone size: .
D gene: TRBD2
CDR3 DNA: TGTGCCAGCAGCCCTGGACTAGCGGGGGGGCTACAAGAGACCCAGTACTTC
CDR3 protein: CASSPGLAGGLQETQYF

CDR3 length: 18
V gene: TRBV4-3
J gene: TRBJ1-6
clone size: .
D gene: TRBD1
CDR3 DNA: TGCGCCAGCAGCCGAGGACAGGGCCCTAGCTCCTATAATTCACCCCTCCACTTT
CDR3 protein: CASSRGQGPSSYNSPLHF

CDR3 length: 14
V gene: TRBV5-6
J gene: TRBJ1-6
clone size: few
D gene: .
CDR3 DNA: TGTGCCAGCAGCTACCCGGACGGGGGTTCACCCCTCCACTTT
CDR3 protein: CASSYPDGGSPLHF

CDR3 length: 17
V gene: TRBV15
J gene: TRBJ2-7
clone size: .
D gene: TRBD1
CDR3 DNA: TGTGCCACCAGCAGAGATCACGGCAGGGGGATACCCTACGAGCAGTACTTC
CDR3 protein: CATSRDHGRGIPYEQYF

CDR3 length: 15
V gene: TRBV5-1
J gene: TRBJ2-5
clone size: .
D gene: .
CDR3 DNA: TGCGCCAGCAGCTTGAGAGGGGACAAACAAGAGACCCAGTACTTC
CDR3 protein: CASSLRGDKQETQYF

CDR3 length: 16
V gene: TRBV6-5
J gene: TRBJ2-7
clone size: few
D gene: TRBD2
CDR3 DNA: TGTGCCAGCAGTTACTCGGGGGGGTATAGCTCCTACGAGCAGTACTTC
CDR3 protein: CASSYSGGYSSYEQYF

CDR3 length: 13
V gene: TRBV4-3
J gene: TRBJ1-2
clone size: .
D gene: TRBD1
CDR3 DNA: TGCGCCAGCAGCCAAGGACAGGGCTATGGCTACACCTTC
CDR3 protein: CASSQGQGYGYTF

CDR3 length: 14
V gene: TRBV5-4
J gene: TRBJ1-1
clone size: .
D gene: .
CDR3 DNA: TGTGCCAGCAGTCAGGGGTATCCGAGGACTGAAGCTTTCTTT
CDR3 protein: CASSQGYPRTEAFF

CDR3 length: 14
V gene: TRBV6-1
J gene: TRBJ1-3
clone size: .
D gene: .
CDR3 DNA: TGTGCCGGCGGTTCTGAGAGCTCTGGAAACACCATATATTTT
CDR3 protein: CAGGSESSGNTIYF